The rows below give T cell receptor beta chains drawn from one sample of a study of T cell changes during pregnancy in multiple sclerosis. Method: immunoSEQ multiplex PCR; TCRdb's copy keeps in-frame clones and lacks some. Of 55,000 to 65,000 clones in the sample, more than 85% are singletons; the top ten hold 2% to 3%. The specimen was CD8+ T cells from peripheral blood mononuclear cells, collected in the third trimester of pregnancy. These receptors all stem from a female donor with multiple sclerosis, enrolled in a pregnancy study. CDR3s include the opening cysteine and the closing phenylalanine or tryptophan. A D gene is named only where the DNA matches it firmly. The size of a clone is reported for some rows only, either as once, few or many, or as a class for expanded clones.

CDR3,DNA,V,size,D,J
CASMEERASYNEQFF,TGTGCCAGCATGGAGGAGCGGGCCTCCTACAATGAGCAGTTCTTC,TRBV6-1,NA,NA,TRBJ2-1
CASSPSGVGIEKLFF,TGTGCCAGCAGCCCGTCCGGGGTTGGGATAGAAAAACTGTTTTTT,TRBV13,NA,NA,TRBJ1-4
CANLTETEAADTQYF,TGTGCCAACCTAACGGAGACAGAGGCAGCAGATACGCAGTATTTT,TRBV21-1,NA,NA,TRBJ2-3
CASSEQGSNEKLFF,TGTGCCAGCAGCGAGCAGGGGTCTAATGAAAAACTGTTTTTT,TRBV9,NA,NA,TRBJ1-4
CASSSYAGDGEKLFF,TGTGCCAGCAGCTCTTATGCAGGGGATGGTGAAAAACTGTTTTTT,TRBV5-6,NA,NA,TRBJ1-4
CASTPWGGNTEAFF,TGTGCCAGCACCCCCTGGGGCGGCAACACTGAAGCTTTCTTT,TRBV2,NA,NA,TRBJ1-1
CASRAGSAYEQYF,TGTGCCAGCAGGGCGGGGAGCGCCTACGAGCAGTACTTC,TRBV7-9,NA,NA,TRBJ2-7
CASSGLAGETGELFF,TGTGCCAGCTCGGGACTAGCGGGAGAAACCGGGGAGCTGTTTTTT,TRBV7-6,NA,TRBD2,TRBJ2-2
CASSMAGWDEQYF,TGTGCCAGTAGTATGGCAGGGTGGGACGAGCAGTACTTC,TRBV19,once,NA,TRBJ2-7
CASSRTSSYEQYF,TGTGCCAGCAGCCGGACTAGCTCCTACGAGCAGTACTTC,TRBV7-6,NA,TRBD2,TRBJ2-7
CASSSLGGVTPNPDEQFF,TGTGCCAGCAGCTCCTTGGGGGGGGTAACTCCTAATCCTGATGAGCAGTTCTTC,TRBV5-6,NA,TRBD2,TRBJ2-1
CASSPPQLAFEQYF,TGTGCCAGCAGCCCTCCACAACTAGCGTTCGAGCAGTACTTC,TRBV9,NA,TRBD2,TRBJ2-7
CASSLGSGQPQHF,TGTGCCAGCAGTTTAGGGAGTGGTCAGCCCCAGCATTTT,TRBV6-5,NA,NA,TRBJ1-5
CASSFGGGAARELFF,TGTGCCAGCAGCTTCGGAGGGGGCGCAGCCAGGGAGCTGTTTTTT,TRBV7-7,NA,NA,TRBJ2-2
CATWTGGLPYTF,TGTGCCACCTGGACAGGGGGTCTCCCCTACACCTTC,TRBV6-6,NA,TRBD1,TRBJ1-2
CASSFRGRGTEAFF,TGTGCCAGCAGCTTCAGGGGGCGCGGGACTGAAGCTTTCTTT,TRBV5-4,once,TRBD1,TRBJ1-1
CSAGQGESYEQYF,TGCAGTGCCGGACAGGGCGAATCCTACGAGCAGTACTTC,TRBV29-1,NA,TRBD1,TRBJ2-7
CASSPQWTGDEQFF,TGTGCCAGCTCACCACAATGGACAGGGGATGAGCAGTTCTTC,TRBV18,NA,TRBD1,TRBJ2-1
CASSHLAEVTDTQYF,TGTGCCAGCAGCCATCTAGCGGAGGTCACAGATACGCAGTATTTT,TRBV7-9,NA,TRBD2,TRBJ2-3
CASSILQGQETQYF,TGTGCCAGCAGCATCCTACAGGGGCAAGAGACCCAGTACTTC,TRBV5-4,NA,TRBD1,TRBJ2-5
CAFRRGNTEAFF,TGTGCCTTCAGACGGGGGAACACTGAAGCTTTCTTT,TRBV30,few,NA,TRBJ1-1
CASSDQIGQGETEAFF,TGTGCCAGCAGTGACCAAATTGGGCAGGGTGAAACTGAAGCTTTCTTT,TRBV6-4,NA,NA,TRBJ1-1
CASSEGSMTGMWETQYF,TGTGCCAGCAGTGAAGGATCTATGACAGGGATGTGGGAGACCCAGTACTTC,TRBV2,NA,TRBD1,TRBJ2-5
CASSLSRDRGQNYGYTF,TGTGCCAGCAGCTTATCCAGGGACAGGGGGCAAAACTATGGCTACACCTTC,TRBV7-2,NA,TRBD1,TRBJ1-2
CASSFGGGVPYEQYF,TGTGCCAGCAGTTTCGGCGGGGGGGTTCCCTACGAGCAGTACTTC,TRBV27,NA,TRBD2,TRBJ2-7
CASLLRTSSSYEQYF,TGTGCCAGCCTATTGAGGACTAGCAGTTCCTACGAGCAGTACTTC,TRBV2,NA,TRBD2,TRBJ2-7